These 32 T cell receptor beta chains were all obtained from the same sample, sequenced in a study of cytomegalovirus exposure and HLA in healthy donors. Use of 60 Vbeta and 13 Jbeta primers characterized the PCR. This table comes from immunoSEQ multiplex PCR, and its TCRdb copy is limited to in-frame clones, with some not included. The sample has approximately 170,000 clones, around 82% seen once. Material for sequencing was PBMCs. The receptors stem from a male donor in good health and CMV-seronegative.

This chain uses TRBV27 with TRBJ1-5; the D gene is possibly TRBD1 (5 bases). Deletions cut 2 bases from V and 5 bases from J, with 10 bases between. CDR1 and CDR2 from the germline V gene are MNHEY and SMNVEV (reference sequence). The CDR3 length is 14 residues. The CDR3 DNA is TGTGCCAGCAGTTTACAGGCGGGGGATCAGCCCCAGCATTTT. Its protein is CASSLQAGDQPQHF.

The genes are TRBV11-3 and TRBJ2-6; 8 bases match TRBD1. The germline gives CDR1 SGHNT, CDR2 YENEEA. Trimming at V came to 1 base and at J to 0 bases, leaving 8 bases not matched to a gene. The CDR3 is made up of 19 amino acids. CDR3 amino acids: CASSLAVTGENSGANVLTF. CDR3 DNA sequence: TGTGCCAGCAGCTTAGCGGTGACAGGGGAGAACTCTGGGGCCAACGTCCTGACTTTC. The entire variable domain, with the rest obtained from reference TRBV11-3 and TRBJ2-6, is as follows: EAGVVQSPRYKIIEKKQPVAFWCNPISGHNTLYWYLQNLGQGPELLIRYENEEAVDDSQLPKDRFSAERLKGVDSTLKIQPAELGDSAVYLCASSLAVTGENSGANVLTFGAGSRLTVL.

This chain uses TRBV25-1 with TRBJ2-1, with 10 positions matching TRBD1. CDR3 length: 15 amino acids. V was clipped by 6 bases and J by 2 bases; unmatched bases: 4. Germline V gene data show CDR1 as MGHDK and CDR2 as SYGVNS. In nucleotides, the CDR3 is TGTGCCAGCAGAACCGGGACAGGGGCCTACAATGAGCAGTTCTTC. Protein product: CASRTGTGAYNEQFF.

This clone was recorded only once. The genes are TRBV5-1 and TRBJ1-1; 7 bases fit TRBD1. The CDR3 is made up of 14 amino acids. Germline CDR1 is SGHRS and CDR2 is YFSETQ. The V and J ends lost 4 bases and 2 bases, in that order; junction bases with no gene match: 5. The CDR3 DNA sequence: TGCGCCAGCAGCCTGACAGGGTTTAACACTGAAGCTTTCTTT. Translating it yields CASSLTGFNTEAFF. Together with reference TRBV5-1 and TRBJ1-1, the CDR3 gives the full variable domain: KAGVTQTPRYLIKTRGQQVTLSCSPISGHRSVSWYQQTPGQGLQFLFEYFSETQRNKGNFPGRFSGRQFSNSRSEMNVSTLELGDSALYLCASSLTGFNTEAFFGQGTRLTVV.

The chain carries TRBV6-1 and TRBJ1-5; 8 bases map to TRBD1. V lost 8 bases to trimming and J lost 10 bases; unmatched junction nucleotides: 13. The CDR3 has 14 amino acids. Germline V gene lookup returns CDR1 MNHNS and CDR2 SASEGT. CDR3 nucleotides: TGTGCCAGCGACGAGACAGGGGTATATCGACCCCAGCATTTT. Protein sequence: CASDETGVYRPQHF.

A single count supports this clone. Here the CDR3 reads CASSSIEELFF. CDR3 coding DNA: TGTGCCAGCAGTTCCATTGAGGAACTGTTTTTT. This chain uses TRBV28 with TRBJ1-4; D gene uncertain. The V end lost 4 bases, the J end lost 12 bases, and 9 bases lay between the germline ends. This CDR3 is built from 11 residues. Germline CDR1 MDHEN, CDR2 SYDVKM.

The genes are TRBV7-3 and TRBJ2-1; tentative D call: TRBD2 (6 bases). Germline V gene data show CDR1 as SGHTA and CDR2 as FQGTGA. Trimming cost V 5 bases and J 3 bases, with 11 bases left between them. CDR3 length: 14 amino acids. In DNA, the CDR3 is TGTGCCAGCAGCCCTCGGACTAACTACAATGAGCAGTTCTTC. Protein sequence: CASSPRTNYNEQFF.

The sample holds a few counts of this clone. This chain joins TRBV5-1 and TRBJ2-3; maybe TRBD2 (6 bases). V was cut by 3 bases and J by 2 bases, with 19 bases left in between. Germline V lookup: CDR1 SGHRS, CDR2 YFSETQ. The CDR3 extends over 17 amino acids. The CDR3 loop is CASSWEAGGWDTDTQYF. The CDR3 DNA is TGCGCCAGCAGCTGGGAGGCAGGAGGGTGGGACACAGATACGCAGTATTTT.

This chain uses TRBV19 with TRBJ1-1; D might be TRBD1 (6 bases). The CDR3 sequence is 14 residues long. Germline values: CDR1 LNHDA, CDR2 SQIVND (reference sequence). The V end lost 5 bases, the J end lost 12 bases, and 22 bases lay between the germline ends. The chain's CDR3 is CASSPGQRGRLSFF. CDR3 bases: TGTGCCAGTAGTCCGGGACAAAGGGGTAGGTTATCTTTCTTT.

The CDR3 DNA sequence: TGTGCCAGCAGCTTACCGACAGGGAAGGAGACCCAGTACTTC. It yields the protein CASSLPTGKETQYF. The rearrangement joins TRBV5-5 to TRBJ2-5, with 7 bases that match TRBD1. Losses at the gene ends were 2 bases for V and 5 bases for J; bases not matched to a gene: 6. This CDR3 is 14 amino acids long. Germline V lookup: CDR1 SGHKS, CDR2 YYEKEE (reference sequence).

The chain couples TRBV28 to TRBJ2-4; a weak D match, TRBD1 (6 bases). This CDR3 spans 15 amino acids. The germline CDR1 and CDR2 sequences are MDHEN and SYDVKM. V was clipped by 7 bases and J by 0 bases, with 13 bases between them. The DNA of the CDR3 is TGTGCCAGCACCCCAGGGGCGGAAGCCAAAAACATTCAGTACTTC. Protein product: CASTPGAEAKNIQYF.

This clone was recorded once. The genes are TRBV19 and TRBJ1-2; a possible D gene is TRBD1 (6 bases). The CDR3 is 14 amino acids. The V gene lost 3 bases and the J gene lost 5 bases, with 13 bases spanning the gap. Germline CDR1 reads LNHDA; CDR2 reads SQIVND (reference sequence). CDR3 DNA: TGTGCCAGTAGTATTTCGGGGGGCCGGTATGGCTACACCTTC. It encodes CASSISGGRYGYTF.

This rearrangement joins TRBV7-3 to TRBJ2-5, with 7 bases fitting TRBD2. From germline, CDR1 is SGHTA and CDR2 FQGTGA. V gave up 9 bases and J gave up 1 base; unmatched junction bases: 2. The CDR3 has 12 residues. The CDR3 region is CASRGVQETQYF. The CDR3 DNA reads TGTGCCAGTCGGGGGGTCCAAGAGACCCAGTACTTC.

V and J are TRBV28 and TRBJ1-1; no clear D. The germline V gene encodes CDR1 MDHEN and CDR2 SYDVKM. The CDR3 covers 16 residues. The V end was cut by 4 bases, the J end by 0 bases, with 15 bases between. The CDR3, as DNA: TGTGCCAGCAGTTCCTCGGGAGGGAATGTGAACACTGAAGCTTTCTTT. Translated: CASSSSGGNVNTEAFF.

DNA for the CDR3: TGTGCCAGCAGTTTAGTGTTAGCGGGGGAAAAAGAGACCCAGTACTTC. This gives the protein CASSLVLAGEKETQYF. The rearrangement links TRBV28 to TRBJ2-5, with TRBD2 matching over 9 bases. Germline values: CDR1 MDHEN, CDR2 SYDVKM. This CDR3 contains 16 residues. The V and J ends lost 2 bases and 3 bases, in that order; junction bases with no gene match: 7.

V usage is TRBV5-1 and J usage is TRBJ2-1; 7 bases map to TRBD2. This CDR3 spans 13 amino acids. V shed 3 bases, J shed 7 bases, and the junction held 4 bases outside the gene matches. CDR1 and CDR2 from the germline V gene are SGHRS and YFSETQ. DNA for the CDR3: TGCGCCAGCAGCTGGGCCGGGGGGAATGAGCAGTTCTTC. It yields the protein CASSWAGGNEQFF.

This clone was counted between two and nine times. The CDR3 protein is CASSSGADEKLFF. CDR3 nucleotide sequence: TGTGCCAGCAGCTCTGGAGCGGATGAAAAACTGTTTTTT. The chain employs TRBV7-2 and TRBJ1-4; D unresolved. V lost 4 bases and J 6 bases, leaving 9 bases between the germline ends. The germline gives CDR1 SGHTA, CDR2 FQGNSA. This CDR3 is 13 amino acids long.

Only a few counts were recorded for this clone. The chain combines TRBV28 with TRBJ1-1, with TRBD1 identical over 7 bases. The germline V gene encodes CDR1 MDHEN and CDR2 SYDVKM. V shed 4 bases and J 3 bases; nucleotides not matched to a gene: 5. This CDR3 contains 14 residues. The CDR3 DNA sequence: TGTGCCAGCAGTTATAGACAGGGTGACACTGAAGCTTTCTTT. Encoded protein: CASSYRQGDTEAFF.

V and J are TRBV12-5 and TRBJ1-5, with 9 bases that match TRBD1. V was clipped by 7 bases and J by 3 bases; unmatched bases: 7. The CDR3 has 15 residues. Germline V gene data show CDR1 as LGHNT and CDR2 as FRNRAP. The chain's CDR3 is CASVHRGPDNQPQHF. The CDR3 DNA is TGTGCTAGTGTCCACAGGGGGCCGGACAATCAGCCCCAGCATTTT.

The V and J genes are TRBV18 and TRBJ2-5; D unresolved. The CDR3 is 13 amino acids. Trimming took 4 bases from V and 1 from J, leaving 7 bases between them. CDR1 and CDR2 from the germline V gene are KGHSH and LQKENI. CDR3 protein: CASSLYVQETQYF. CDR3 sequence (DNA): TGTGCCAGCTCACTCTACGTCCAAGAGACCCAGTACTTC.

The rearrangement joins TRBV14 to TRBJ2-7; tentatively, D is TRBD1 (6 bases). There are 14 residues in the CDR3. V lost 2 bases and J 5 bases, leaving 13 bases between the germline ends. Per germline, CDR1 SGHDN and CDR2 FVKESK. CDR3 bases: TGTGCCAGCAGCCAAATGAGGGGGTTCGACGAGCAGTACTTC. Its protein product is CASSQMRGFDEQYF.

This chain joins TRBV4-2 and TRBJ2-1, with D perhaps matching TRBD1 (6 bases). The length of the CDR3 is 17 residues. Germline CDR1 is LGHNA and CDR2 is YNFKEQ. With 3 bases removed from V and 1 base from J, the gap between germline ends came to 16 bases. CDR3 bases: TGTGCCAGCAGCCAGGAGCCTACTAGGGGGTCCTACAATGAGCAGTTCTTC. Amino acid sequence: CASSQEPTRGSYNEQFF.

In this sample, this clone turned up a few times. This chain joins TRBV28 and TRBJ1-2; a weak D match, TRBD1 (6 bases). Trimming shortened V by 7 bases and J by 5 bases, and 20 bases separated the two germline ends. The CDR3 contains 15 residues. The germline CDR1 and CDR2 sequences are MDHEN and SYDVKM. Here the CDR3 DNA reads TGTGCCAGCACCGTACAGGGTACTGGCTTATATGGCTACACCTTC. Protein product: CASTVQGTGLYGYTF.

The chain has TRBV9 and TRBJ2-5; tentatively, D is TRBD2 (5 bases). Germline loops: CDR1 SGDLS, CDR2 YYNGEE. The CDR3 is 12 amino acids. V lost 10 bases, J lost 4 bases, and 14 bases lay in between. DNA of the CDR3: TGTGCCCTTAGGCGAGGGTCAGAGACCCAGTACTTC. Translating it yields CALRRGSETQYF.

V and J are TRBV19 and TRBJ2-1; possibly TRBD2 for D (5 bases). The CDR3 extends over 13 amino acids. Trimming stripped 6 bases from V and 4 bases from J, with 10 bases between. Germline assignment: CDR1 LNHDA and CDR2 SQIVND (reference sequence). DNA of the CDR3: TGTGCCAGTAGAGGTAGCGAATACAATGAGCAGTTCTTC. Its protein product is CASRGSEYNEQFF.

The chain uses TRBV7-8 and TRBJ2-5; 12 nucleotides line up with TRBD1. Per germline, CDR1 SGHVS and CDR2 FQNEAQ. V lost 3 bases, J lost 5 bases, and 4 bases stayed unmatched. This CDR3 is built from 15 residues. The CDR3 DNA sequence: TGTGCCAGCAGCTTCACCGGGACAGGGGGCGAGACCCAGTACTTC. Its translation is CASSFTGTGGETQYF.

CDR3 in DNA: TGCAGCGTTGTTCCGGGATCAGATACGCAGTATTTT. It codes for CSVVPGSDTQYF. The chain uses TRBV29-1 and TRBJ2-3; TRBD2 might be the D (5 bases). Germline V CDR1 and CDR2: SQVTM, ANQGSEA. CDR3 length equals 12 residues. Trimming pared 4 bases from V and 4 bases from J, leaving 9 bases between.

The rearrangement joins TRBV7-2 to TRBJ2-3, with 7 bases matching TRBD1. Germline values: CDR1 SGHTA, CDR2 FQGNSA. The CDR3 consists of 14 residues. Trimming took 1 base from V and 4 from J; bases not matched to a gene: 2. The CDR3 nucleotides read TGTGCCAGCAGCTTAGAGAGGGGGCCAGATACGCAGTATTTT. Translated: CASSLERGPDTQYF.

The chain is built from TRBV7-2 and TRBJ2-5; D is possibly TRBD2 (7 bases). Germline CDR1 reads SGHTA; CDR2 reads FQGNSA. This CDR3 is 17 amino acids long. Trimming stripped 5 bases from V and 0 bases from J, with 19 bases between. The CDR3 is CASSPGGAGVDQETQYF. CDR3 DNA sequence: TGTGCCAGCAGCCCTGGGGGGGCGGGAGTTGACCAAGAGACCCAGTACTTC. The full variable domain, completed using reference TRBV7-2 and TRBJ2-5, is GAGVSQSPSNKVTEKGKDVELRCDPISGHTALYWYRQSLGQGLEFLIYFQGNSAPDKSGLPSDRFSAERTGGSVSTLTIQRTQQEDSAVYLCASSPGGAGVDQETQYFGPGTRLLVL.

This chain joins TRBV10-3 and TRBJ1-5; D might be TRBD1 (5 bases). V lost 0 bases, J lost 7 bases, and 16 bases lay in between. The CDR3 runs 16 residues. CDR1 and CDR2 (germline): ENHRY, SYGVKD. The CDR3 sequence is CAISESGGTLPQPQHF. CDR3 nucleotide sequence: TGTGCCATCAGTGAGTCCGGAGGGACCCTACCCCAGCCCCAGCATTTT.

This chain links TRBV7-8 with TRBJ2-5; maybe TRBD2 (6 bases). The V gene lost 5 bases and the J gene lost 7 bases, with 20 bases spanning the gap. The CDR3 consists of 15 residues. Per germline, CDR1 SGHVS and CDR2 FQNEAQ. The DNA of the CDR3 is TGTGCCAGCAGCCCGCCGGGACTCGGATGGGGGACCCAGTACTTC. Its translation: CASSPPGLGWGTQYF.

This chain joins TRBV6-5 and TRBJ2-1; no clear D. Germline loops: CDR1 MNHEY, CDR2 SVGAGI. This CDR3 spans 13 amino acids. Trimming left V 2 bases short and J 9 bases short, with 11 bases between. The CDR3 DNA follows: TGTGCCAGCAGTTACATTAGAGAGCGTGAGCAGTTCTTC. It codes for CASSYIREREQFF.